These 30 T cell receptor beta chains share one sample of origin, sequenced in a study of blood T cell repertoires in COVID-19 (dated by TCRdb to the early 2020s). Library preparation was by the immunoSEQ multiplex PCR assay. Drawn from immuneACCESS, this table holds only the in-frame rearrangements with V and J called that TCRdb kept. Clones are partly lost; checked studies trace under half to an unresolved V gene and leave the rest unexplained. This sample lists 200,000 to 300,000 clones; roughly 89% were detected once. Of the sample, 1.5% to 1.9% is held by the ten largest clones. Sequencing was carried out using peripheral blood. These receptors were taken from a middle-aged woman who had recovered from COVID-19.

The chain couples TRBV27 to TRBJ1-5, with 10 bases that match TRBD1. Germline values: CDR1 MNHEY, CDR2 SMNVEV (reference sequence). Unmatched junction bases numbered 9, after V lost 6 bases and J lost 4 bases. The CDR3 spans 16 residues. The CDR3 DNA reads as TGTGCCAGCAGGCCCCAGGGGACAGGGGAGAATCAGCCCCAGCATTTT. This gives the protein CASRPQGTGENQPQHF.

This chain uses TRBV7-9 with TRBJ2-1, with D unclear. CDR1 and CDR2 from the germline V gene are SEHNR and FQNEAQ (reference sequence). Between the trimmed V and J ends, which lost 4 bases and 5 bases, there was a span of 15 bases. CDR3 length equals 15 residues. The DNA of the CDR3 is TGTGCCAGCAGCTCCCCTTTTTCGACAAACAATGAGCAGTTCTTC. Protein product: CASSSPFSTNNEQFF.

The rearrangement joins TRBV7-9 to TRBJ1-2, with TRBD1 as a possible D gene (5 bases). This CDR3 contains 16 residues. Trimming took 1 base from V and 2 from J, leaving 14 bases between them. Germline V gene data show CDR1 as SEHNR and CDR2 as FQNEAQ (reference sequence). The CDR3 DNA reads as TGTGCCAGCAGCTTAGAGGTCACTGGGGCGAACTATGGCTACACCTTC. Translation gives CASSLEVTGANYGYTF.

This sequence joins TRBV7-9 and TRBJ1-2; D is ambiguous. Per the germline V gene, CDR1 is SEHNR and CDR2 is FQNEAQ (reference sequence). This CDR3 region has 16 residues. The ends were cut back, 6 bases at V and 4 bases at J, with 21 bases in the middle. CDR3: CASRPLWPRDTYGYTF. The CDR3 DNA follows: TGTGCCAGCAGACCACTTTGGCCTCGGGATACCTATGGCTACACCTTC.

This clone was seen once. The V gene is TRBV19, the J gene TRBJ1-5, with TRBD1 matching 9 bases. Per the germline V gene, CDR1 is LNHDA and CDR2 is SQIVND (reference sequence). Losses at the gene ends were 5 bases for V and 2 bases for J; bases not matched to a gene: 1. The CDR3 is 14 amino acids. CDR3 protein: CASSRTGGNQPQHF. The DNA for the CDR3 is TGTGCCAGTAGTCGGACAGGGGGCAATCAGCCCCAGCATTTT.

The CDR3 DNA reads TGTGCCACCAGTGATCCGGACAGCGGCGGCTATGGCTACACCTTC. It codes for CATSDPDSGGYGYTF. The chain recombines TRBV24-1 with TRBJ1-2, with a possible D match to TRBD1 (6 bases). The germline V gene encodes CDR1 KGHDR and CDR2 SFDVKD. This CDR3 is built from 15 residues. The V end was cut by 3 bases, the J end by 4 bases, with 14 bases between.

The rearrangement uses TRBV4-1 and TRBJ2-3; 8 nucleotides align to TRBD2. The junction had 2 bases not matched to a gene; V was cut back by 1 base and J by 2 bases. The CDR3 contains 15 residues. From germline, CDR1 is MGHRA and CDR2 YSYEKL. The CDR3 sequence is CASSQVGLATDTQYF. DNA of the CDR3: TGCGCCAGCAGCCAAGTCGGACTAGCCACAGATACGCAGTATTTT.

The V gene is TRBV19, the J gene TRBJ1-4, with TRBD1 matching 7 bases. This CDR3 region has 15 residues. The junction had 8 bases not matched to a gene; V was cut back by 6 bases and J by 4 bases. Germline CDR1 reads LNHDA; CDR2 reads SQIVND (reference sequence). The CDR3 nucleotides are TGTGCCAGTAGGACGGAGACAGGGTTTAATGAAAAACTGTTTTTT. As protein: CASRTETGFNEKLFF.

The rearrangement links TRBV28 to TRBJ2-2, with 9 bases fitting TRBD1. The CDR3 runs 15 residues. The V gene end was trimmed by 7 bases and the J gene end by 3 bases; junction bases not matched to a gene: 6. In germline, CDR1 is MDHEN, CDR2 SYDVKM. DNA for the CDR3: TGTGCCAGCACCCTGACAGGGGGGCACACCGGGGAGCTGTTTTTT. This gives the protein CASTLTGGHTGELFF.

CDR3 DNA: TGTGCCTGGGACAGGGTGGGAGAAAAACTGTTTTTT. The encoded protein is CAWDRVGEKLFF. This chain connects TRBV30 to TRBJ1-4; 7 bases agree with TRBD1. The CDR3 is 12 residues long. In germline, CDR1 is GTSNPN, CDR2 SVGIG (reference sequence). V was pared by 5 bases and J by 8 bases, with 5 bases of the junction left unmatched.

The CDR3 coding sequence is TGTGCCTGTAAGGACACGAGTGCCTCACCGCGGGGGCTGTTTTTT. Translated, it gives CACKDTSASPRGLFF. This chain connects TRBV2 to TRBJ1-4, with D tentatively TRBD1 (5 bases). CDR3 length equals 15 residues. The germline V and J ends were trimmed by 11 bases and 14 bases, with 30 bases remaining between them. Germline CDR1 is SNHLY and CDR2 is FYNNEI. The entire variable domain, with the rest obtained from reference TRBV2 and TRBJ1-4, is as follows: EPEVTQTPSHQVTQMGQEVILRCVPISNHLYFYWYRQILGQKVEFLVSFYNNEISEKSEIFDDQFSVERPDGSNFTLKIRSTKLEDSAMYFCACKDTSASPRGLFFGSGTQLSVL.

This clone appeared a single time. The chain combines TRBV6-1 with TRBJ1-3, with D perhaps matching TRBD1 (5 bases). Trimming pared 2 bases from V and 0 bases from J, leaving 14 bases between. This CDR3 comprises 17 residues. CDR1 is MNHNS and CDR2 is SASEGT in the germline V gene. The CDR3 is CASSENQGRPSGNTIYF. In DNA, the CDR3 is TGTGCCAGCAGTGAAAATCAGGGCCGTCCCTCTGGAAACACCATATATTTT.

The chain uses TRBV15 and TRBJ2-3, with 8 bases that match TRBD2. V lost 0 bases and J lost 2; bases outside the gene matches: 7. The V gene's germline CDR1 is LNHNV and CDR2 YYDKDF (reference sequence). The CDR3 has 17 amino acids. CDR3 in amino acids: CATSRDTSGGFTDTQYF. CDR3 nucleotide sequence: TGTGCCACCAGCAGAGATACCAGCGGGGGTTTCACAGATACGCAGTATTTT.

V gene TRBV2 combines with J gene TRBJ2-7; possibly TRBD1 for D (5 bases). CDR3 length equals 13 residues. The V end lost 8 bases, the J end lost 6 bases, and 17 bases lay between the germline ends. Per germline, CDR1 SNHLY and CDR2 FYNNEI. The CDR3 coding sequence is TGTGCCAGCGGCGCCGAGGTAGGGGTCGAGCAGTACTTC. Protein sequence: CASGAEVGVEQYF. Supplemented by reference TRBV2 and TRBJ2-7, the full variable domain reads EPEVTQTPSHQVTQMGQEVILRCVPISNHLYFYWYRQILGQKVEFLVSFYNNEISEKSEIFDDQFSVERPDGSNFTLKIRSTKLEDSAMYFCASGAEVGVEQYFGPGTRLTVT.

J is TRBJ2-7 and V is TRBV15; 9 positions agree with TRBD2. The CDR3 extends over 15 amino acids. The junction had 6 bases not matched to a gene; V was cut back by 0 bases and J by 6 bases. Per germline, CDR1 LNHNV and CDR2 YYDKDF (reference sequence). The CDR3 sequence is CATSRDLGLAIEQYF. The CDR3 DNA is TGTGCCACCAGCAGAGATTTGGGACTAGCAATCGAGCAGTACTTC.

This sequence joins TRBV19 and TRBJ1-5, with 12 bases matching TRBD1. Germline V CDR1 and CDR2: LNHDA, SQIVND (reference sequence). This CDR3 contains 16 residues. J was trimmed by 1 base and V by 6 bases; bases with no gene match: 4. Written as DNA, the CDR3 is TGTGCCAGTAGATGGGGACAGGGGGCGAGCAATCAGCCCCAGCATTTT. Amino acids: CASRWGQGASNQPQHF.

The J gene is TRBJ2-7, the V gene TRBV10-3; D is perhaps TRBD1 (6 bases). V lost 10 bases and J 3 bases, leaving 16 bases between the germline ends. Germline V gene sequence: CDR1 ENHRY, CDR2 SYGVKD. The CDR3 length is 13 residues. As DNA, the CDR3 is TGTGCCACACGCCGGGACACCAACTACGAGCAGTACTTC. Its protein product is CATRRDTNYEQYF.

This chain uses TRBV5-1 with TRBJ2-5, with 7 nucleotides matching TRBD2. CDR1 SGHRS and CDR2 YFSETQ come from the germline V gene. The CDR3 totals 16 residues. V was pared by 0 bases and J by 0 bases, with 5 bases of the junction left unmatched. DNA of the CDR3: TGCGCCAGCAGCTTGGAACCGGCGGGGGACCAAGAGACCCAGTACTTC. The encoded protein is CASSLEPAGDQETQYF.

In this sample, this clone turned up a few times. The V gene is TRBV6-1, the J gene TRBJ1-4; tentatively, D is TRBD1 (5 bases). Germline V gene lookup returns CDR1 MNHNS and CDR2 SASEGT. Trimming took 3 bases from V and 11 from J, leaving 13 bases between them. This CDR3 comprises 13 residues. This chain's CDR3 is CASSDLGGGKLFF. As DNA, the CDR3 is TGTGCCAGCAGTGACCTCGGGGGGGGTAAACTGTTTTTT.

CDR3: CAWSATVAEAFF. CDR3 coding DNA: TGTGCCTGGAGTGCCACGGTGGCTGAAGCTTTCTTT. The chain uses TRBV30 and TRBJ1-1; D is unclear. This CDR3 is built from 12 residues. V was cut by 1 base and J by 6 bases, with 9 bases left in between. CDR1 is GTSNPN, CDR2 SVGIG, per germline (reference sequence). The variable domain in full, with the rest retrieved from reference TRBV30 and TRBJ1-1, is SQTIHQWPATLVQPVGSPLSLECTVEGTSNPNLYWYRQAAGRGLQLLFYSVGIGQISSEVPQNLSASRPQDRQFILSSKKLLLSDSGFYLCAWSATVAEAFFGQGTRLTVV.

This clone showed up just a few times. This chain links TRBV6-1 with TRBJ2-3, with TRBD1 matching over 7 bases. V shed 3 bases and J 4 bases; nucleotides not matched to a gene: 4. CDR1 is MNHNS and CDR2 is SASEGT in the germline V gene. The CDR3 consists of 14 residues. The CDR3 spells CASSDEGGADTQYF. The CDR3 nucleotides are TGTGCCAGCAGTGACGAAGGGGGCGCAGATACGCAGTATTTT.

This clone was detected a few times. J is TRBJ1-2 and V is TRBV19; the match to TRBD1 covers 8 bases. Per the germline V gene, CDR1 is LNHDA and CDR2 is SQIVND (reference sequence). This CDR3 is 14 amino acids long. Trimming took 7 bases from V and 4 from J; bases not matched to a gene: 8. The CDR3 protein is CASTPTQGAYGYTF. CDR3 in DNA: TGTGCCAGTACACCTACGCAGGGGGCCTATGGCTACACCTTC.

The chain employs TRBV5-4 and TRBJ2-1, with 7 nucleotides matching TRBD1. Germline assignment: CDR1 SGHNT and CDR2 YYREEE (reference sequence). The CDR3 totals 14 residues. With 2 bases clipped from V and 7 bases from J, the junction kept 6 bases outside the gene matches. Here the CDR3 reads CASSLPGQNNEQFF. Written as DNA, the CDR3 is TGTGCCAGCAGCTTACCGGGACAGAATAATGAGCAGTTCTTC.

The V call is TRBV13, the J call TRBJ2-3; TRBD2 is a possible D gene (5 bases). The CDR3 extends over 12 amino acids. Germline CDR1 reads PRHDT; CDR2 reads FYEKMQ (reference sequence). With 3 bases removed from V and 6 bases from J, the gap between germline ends came to 7 bases. DNA for the CDR3: TGTGCCAGCAGCTTCGGGGTTGATACGCAGTATTTT. It codes for CASSFGVDTQYF.

The gene calls are TRBV5-1 and TRBJ2-1; TRBD1 matches at 8 bases. Germline CDR1 and CDR2: SGHRS and YFSETQ. The length of the CDR3 is 14 residues. J was trimmed by 9 bases and V by 4 bases; bases with no gene match: 9. The CDR3 sequence: CASSQDRALGEQFF. The CDR3, as DNA: TGCGCCAGCAGCCAGGACAGGGCCTTAGGTGAGCAGTTCTTC.

A word on this clone: Relative to the germline gene, one junction end is altered; a read error may explain this. The chain links TRBV5-1 to TRBJ2-2, with TRBD2 matching over 12 bases. The CDR3 is 16 amino acids. From germline, CDR1 is SGHRS and CDR2 YFSETQ. This CDR3 is CACRLAGVANTGELFF. CDR3 nucleotides: TGCGCCTGCAGACTAGCGGGGGTCGCGAACACCGGGGAGCTGTTTTTT.

This chain uses TRBV27 with TRBJ1-2; unclear D gene. V dropped 4 bases and J dropped 4 bases, with 16 bases sitting between them. This CDR3 is 15 amino acids long. Looked up from germline, CDR1 is MNHEY and CDR2 is SMNVEV (reference sequence). CDR3 nucleotides: TGTGCCAGCAGTTCGACACCCTCGGGAAGCTATGGCTACACCTTC. It yields the protein CASSSTPSGSYGYTF.

This sequence joins TRBV5-6 and TRBJ1-1; a weak D match, TRBD1 (5 bases). The CDR3 spans 16 residues. Germline loops: CDR1 SGHDT, CDR2 YYEEEE. V was cut by 3 bases and J by 4 bases, with 19 bases left in between. Written as DNA, the CDR3 is TGTGCCAGCAGCTCAGGACATTCTGCTCTGAGCACTGAAGCTTTCTTT. As protein: CASSSGHSALSTEAFF. The full variable domain, with the rest looked up from reference TRBV5-6 and TRBJ1-1, is DAGVTQSPTHLIKTRGQQVTLRCSPKSGHDTVSWYQQALGQGPQFIFQYYEEEERQRGNFPDRFSGHQFPNYSSELNVNALLLGDSALYLCASSSGHSALSTEAFFGQGTRLTVV.

This chain connects TRBV4-1 to TRBJ1-3, with TRBD1 identical over 7 bases. The CDR3 consists of 15 residues. Trimming removed 3 bases from V and 4 bases from J; junction bases left unmatched: 6. Germline V gene sequence: CDR1 MGHRA, CDR2 YSYEKL. For the CDR3, the DNA is TGCGCCAGCAGCCAGCCAGACAGGGAAGGAAACACCATATATTTT. Encoded protein: CASSQPDREGNTIYF.

This clone was seen a few times. V and J are TRBV11-2 and TRBJ1-4, with TRBD1 matching 7 bases. The J segment lost 5 bases and the V segment lost 5 bases, leaving 11 bases of the junction unmatched. Germline V gives CDR1 SGHAT, CDR2 FQNNGV. The CDR3 runs 16 residues. CDR3 residues: CASSHIRTGENEKLFF. In DNA form, the CDR3 reads TGTGCCAGCAGCCACATAAGGACAGGAGAGAATGAAAAACTGTTTTTT. Variable domain in full (rest from reference TRBV11-2 and TRBJ1-4): EAGVAQSPRYKIIEKRQSVAFWCNPISGHATLYWYQQILGQGPKLLIQFQNNGVVDDSQLPKDRFSAERLKGVDSTLKIQPAKLEDSAVYLCASSHIRTGENEKLFFGSGTQLSVL.